Following are 10 T cell receptor beta chains from one sample sequenced in a study of blood T cell repertoires in COVID-19 (dated by TCRdb to the early 2020s). Library prep was done by the immunoSEQ multiplex PCR assay. TCRdb stores this immuneACCESS table with in-frame sequences only. Part of the clones is absent; in the studies checked, under half of the shortfall reflects unresolved V genes, and no reason is known for the rest. The sample table shows fewer than 450,000 clones, and 90% are seen once. Of the sample, 0.6% falls within the top ten clones. Specimen: PBMCs or T cells enriched from blood (not recorded which). The receptors shown here come from a man between 18 and 29 years old who had recovered from COVID-19.

The chain is built from TRBV4-1 and TRBJ2-1; D perhaps matches TRBD1 (6 bases). The germline gives CDR1 MGHRA, CDR2 YSYEKL. The V end was cut by 2 bases, the J end by 9 bases, with 17 bases between. This CDR3 has 15 amino acids. The CDR3 is CASSQNDLGGSEQFF. The CDR3 region has the DNA TGCGCCAGCAGCCAAAACGACCTAGGGGGAAGTGAGCAGTTCTTC.

This clone was counted a single time. Its ends do not fully match the called genes, so a read error is possible. Within the sample, other DNA sequences also encode this same CDR3. V usage is TRBV27 and J usage is TRBJ1-5, with D tentatively TRBD1 (5 bases). The length of the CDR3 is 15 residues. Germline V CDR1 and CDR2: MNHEY, SMNVEV (reference sequence). CDR3 residues: CASSRDRYSNQPQHF. CDR3 nucleotides: TGTGCTAGCAGCAGAGACAGATATAGCAATCAGCCCCAGCATTTT.

The chain has TRBV28 and TRBJ2-7; TRBD1 is a possible D gene (6 bases). CDR1 is MDHEN and CDR2 is SYDVKM in the germline V gene. The CDR3 sequence is 15 residues long. V dropped 2 bases and J dropped 6 bases, with 17 bases sitting between them. Here the CDR3 reads CASSLRYREGAEQYF. DNA of the CDR3: TGTGCCAGCAGTTTACGCTACAGGGAAGGGGCCGAGCAGTACTTC.

The chain joins TRBV7-3 to TRBJ1-1; D uncertain. There are 14 residues in the CDR3. Germline CDR1 SGHTA, CDR2 FQGTGA. V lost 4 bases and J lost 11, with 20 bases in between. This chain's CDR3 is CASSSPPRPGRAFF. CDR3 coding DNA: TGTGCCAGCAGCTCCCCCCCCCGGCCGGGTCGGGCTTTCTTT.

The genes are TRBV19 and TRBJ1-5; a weak D match, TRBD1 (5 bases). Trimming took 5 bases from V and 1 from J, leaving 9 bases between them. Germline V lookup: CDR1 LNHDA, CDR2 SQIVND (reference sequence). The CDR3 is made up of 14 amino acids. The CDR3 bases are TGTGCCAGTAGTTCCTGGGGCAGCAATCAGCCCCAGCATTTT. This sequence encodes CASSSWGSNQPQHF. The full variable domain, its missing parts supplied by reference TRBV19 and TRBJ1-5, is DGGITQSPKYLFRKEGQNVTLSCEQNLNHDAMYWYRQDPGQGLRLIYYSQIVNDFQKGDIAEGYSVSREKKESFPLTVTSAQKNPTAFYLCASSSWGSNQPQHFGDGTRLSIL.

The gene calls are TRBV5-1 and TRBJ2-7, with 10 bases that match TRBD2. Germline-derived CDR1 and CDR2 are SGHRS and YFSETQ. V was clipped by 1 base and J by 2 bases; unmatched bases: 9. This CDR3 comprises 17 residues. CDR3 sequence: CASSLSTSGYVPYEQYF. The CDR3 DNA is TGCGCCAGCAGCTTGTCGACTAGCGGGTACGTCCCCTACGAGCAGTACTTC.

This clone appeared a single time. The chain links TRBV30 to TRBJ2-1; 8 bases map to TRBD2. Germline CDR1 is GTSNPN and CDR2 is SVGIG (reference sequence). The CDR3 has 13 amino acids. J was trimmed by 6 bases and V by 3 bases; bases with no gene match: 4. The CDR3 sequence: CAWSLAGVNEQFF. DNA for the CDR3: TGTGCCTGGAGCCTAGCGGGCGTCAATGAGCAGTTCTTC.

The genes are TRBV19 and TRBJ1-2; tentative D call: TRBD1 (5 bases). The CDR3 length is 13 residues. V was clipped by 11 bases and J by 0 bases, with 13 bases between them. Germline V lookup: CDR1 LNHDA, CDR2 SQIVND (reference sequence). The CDR3 loop is CACRKGSNYGYTF. CDR3 nucleotide sequence: TGTGCCTGCAGAAAGGGGTCTAACTATGGCTACACCTTC. Based on the CDR3 plus reference TRBV19 and TRBJ1-2, the full variable domain is DGGITQSPKYLFRKEGQNVTLSCEQNLNHDAMYWYRQDPGQGLRLIYYSQIVNDFQKGDIAEGYSVSREKKESFPLTVTSAQKNPTAFYLCACRKGSNYGYTFGSGTRLTVV.

The rearrangement joins TRBV5-1 to TRBJ2-3; D gene unclear. This CDR3 region has 14 residues. Trimming removed 0 bases at V and 5 bases at J, with 10 bases between. Germline-derived CDR1 and CDR2 are SGHRS and YFSETQ. The CDR3 bases are TGCGCCAGCAGCTTGGATCCGGGTATAGATACGCAGTATTTT. Its translation: CASSLDPGIDTQYF.

The CDR3, as DNA: TGTGCCAGCTCACCCACCTTGGGGGCTGGGACAGATACGCAGTATTTT. Protein sequence: CASSPTLGAGTDTQYF. The V call is TRBV18, the J call TRBJ2-3, with D possibly TRBD1 on 6 matching bases. In germline, CDR1 is KGHSH, CDR2 LQKENI. V shed 3 bases and J shed 3 bases, with 16 bases lying between them. The CDR3 runs 16 residues.